This is a list of T cell receptor beta chains from one sample in a study of cytomegalovirus exposure and HLA in healthy donors. Some clones are missing from TCRdb's copy, which holds only in-frame ones; the method was immunoSEQ multiplex PCR. The data show roughly 100,000 clones, with 85% seen just once and approximately 20% held by the top ten. The sample was PBMCs. The receptors were gathered from a man aged 18 to 30 in good health and CMV-seropositive. Each CDR3 is given with its conserved first and last residue. A D gene is named only where the DNA matches it firmly. Clone size is shown for a subset of rows, as once, few, many or a class of expanded clone.

>TRBV7-3|.|.
CASSSPVEGEGTPQFF
>TRBV6-1|.|.
CASTRSNQPQHF
>TRBV15|.|TRBD2
CATSSLPTGLTQQTQYF
>TRBV28|.|.
CASSPGQTSYGYTF
>TRBV19|.|.
CASSISGSYNQPQHF
>TRBV7-2|.|TRBD1
CASSPYRQGHINQPQHF
>TRBV28|.|.
CASNARLYNEQFF
>TRBV2|.|.
CASTRGRGLNQPQHF
>TRBV7-2|.|.
CASSPSGGAGQPQHF
>TRBV2|.|.
CASTFLGGNEQFF
>TRBV27|once|.
CASSFGLLQPQHF
>TRBV19|.|TRBD1
CASSPYGTGDQPQHF
>TRBV6-5|.|.
CASSPQENYEQYF
>TRBV5-1|.|.
CASSLSGSDTQYF
>TRBV5-1|.|.
CASSFTSGETQYF
>TRBV27|.|.
CASRKDSASGNTIYF
>TRBV7-9|once|.
CASSLVAETQYF
>TRBV15|.|TRBD2
CATSGSGSPRDEQYF
>TRBV11-3|.|.
CASSAQGMGTEAFF
>TRBV21-1|many|.
CASSQCLAGGSNEQFF
>TRBV5-6|once|.
CASSLSGLKYEQYF
>TRBV2|.|TRBD2
CASRGTSGSIEQFF
>TRBV15|.|TRBD2
CATSTWTSGRNYEQYF
>TRBV4-1|.|TRBD1
CASSQTGVTYEQYF
>TRBV7-8|.|.
CASSSGWPGEQYF
>TRBV9|.|.
CASSVGGRGYEQYF
>TRBV14|once|TRBD2
CASSQARGGVLEQYF
>TRBV6-1|.|.
CASSQNGYTF
>TRBV5-1|.|.
CASSWAGLKNTEAFF
>TRBV9|.|TRBD1
CASSVGQGGGTNTEAFF
>TRBV7-9|.|.
CASSLSGGVVTEAFF
>TRBV10-1|.|.
CASSGEGDTTTDTQYF
>TRBV28|once|TRBD2
CASKLGGISGDNEQFF
>TRBV5-1|few|TRBD1
CASSHLQGRVANQPQHF
>TRBV9|.|.
CASSPGGTDSYEQYF
>TRBV15|once|.
CATSRARVESNQPQHF
>TRBV5-1|.|TRBD1
CASSPRTGGRTGELFF
>TRBV5-1|.|.
CASSFGRLDYGYTF
>TRBV18|.|TRBD1
CASSPYGTGAYEQYF
>TRBV15|.|.
CATSRDVSGANVLTF
>TRBV5-4|.|TRBD2
CASSLVQLAGGNEQFF
>TRBV30|once|.
CAWTRDSPSEAFF
>TRBV18|.|.
CASSPPSVETQYF
>TRBV7-9|.|.
CASSSAVGADYGYTF
>TRBV11-3|.|.
CASSLGGIDNEQFF
>TRBV29-1|.|.
CSGGLNYNEQFF
>TRBV5-4|.|.
CASSSAGTVYGETQYF
>TRBV10-3|.|.
CAISESKKAGFTYEQYF
>TRBV21-1|.|.
CASSRGRVWNQPQHF
>TRBV29-1|.|.
CSAPGGTNTEAFF
>TRBV18|.|TRBD1
CASSLGQNYGYTF
>TRBV6-6|.|TRBD1
CASSWTGSLVYGYTF
>TRBV6-1|.|.
CASSANGGELFF
>TRBV2|once|TRBD1
CASQSNRGQDEKLFF
>TRBV7-2|.|TRBD1
CASSLVGTGGLNTEAFF
>TRBV4-2|once|TRBD1
CASSRNTGTGDNEQFF
>TRBV28|.|.
CASTKTGYLEKLFF
>TRBV18|.|.
CASSPDLGGPNIQYF
>TRBV4-2|.|TRBD1
CASSQGTGGTDTQYF